The rows below give T cell receptor beta chains drawn from one sample of a study of blood T cells in healthy people across ages. TCRdb fed the 5' RACE reads into MiXCR, producing one record per CDR3 protein. Among about 970,000 distinct CDR3 sequences listed, about 53% were seen once. Sequencing was carried out using blood. The origin of the receptors is a woman in her sixties in good health. The conserved cysteine and the conserved F or W are not part of the CDR3 here. Expanded clones are given a class, and other clones once, few, many or no size at all.

abundance | v_gene | CDR3aa
NA | TRBV7-2 | ASSLMGPGRTDTQY
few | TRBV12-3/TRBV12-4 | ASHLGGY
few | TRBV4-1 | ASSPRATGDGYEQY
NA | TRBV6-5 | ASSDGTGKETQY
NA | TRBV25-1 | ASSEPKTGGRGELF
NA | TRBV5-1 | ASSLGTGSATDTQY
NA | TRBV14 | ASSQRRTGEKPF
once | TRBV30 | AWRRMRLGPYEQY
NA | TRBV7-2 | AGRTVGPYEQY
NA | TRBV4-3 | ASSQGRTSPYNEQY
NA | TRBV5-1 | ASSLAPPYNEQF
NA | TRBV28 | ASSPRQGPRSPLH
NA | TRBV12-3/TRBV12-4 | ASSLGTSTHNEQF
few | TRBV7-2 | ASSLGGNLETQY
NA | TRBV12-3/TRBV12-4 | ASSWGKDRAYEQY
NA | TRBV12-3/TRBV12-4 | ASSLVTGRFHQETQY
NA | TRBV18 | ASEKRSVSNQPQH